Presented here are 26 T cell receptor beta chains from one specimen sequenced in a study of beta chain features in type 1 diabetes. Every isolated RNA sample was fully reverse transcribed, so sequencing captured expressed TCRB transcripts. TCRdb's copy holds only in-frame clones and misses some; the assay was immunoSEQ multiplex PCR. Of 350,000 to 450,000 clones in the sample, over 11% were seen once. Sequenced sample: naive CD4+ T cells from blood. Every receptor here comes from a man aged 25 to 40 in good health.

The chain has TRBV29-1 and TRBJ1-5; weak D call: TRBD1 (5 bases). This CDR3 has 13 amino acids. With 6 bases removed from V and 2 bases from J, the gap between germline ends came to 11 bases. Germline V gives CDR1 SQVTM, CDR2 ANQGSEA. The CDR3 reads CSVLPGGNQPQHF. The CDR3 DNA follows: TGCAGCGTACTACCGGGGGGCAATCAGCCCCAGCATTTT.

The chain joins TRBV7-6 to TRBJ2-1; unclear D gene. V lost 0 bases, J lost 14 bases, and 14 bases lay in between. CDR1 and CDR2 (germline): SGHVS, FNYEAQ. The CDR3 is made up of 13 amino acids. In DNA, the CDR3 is TGTGCCAGCAGCTTAGCGTCTCATTCGACGGAGTTCTTC. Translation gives CASSLASHSTEFF.

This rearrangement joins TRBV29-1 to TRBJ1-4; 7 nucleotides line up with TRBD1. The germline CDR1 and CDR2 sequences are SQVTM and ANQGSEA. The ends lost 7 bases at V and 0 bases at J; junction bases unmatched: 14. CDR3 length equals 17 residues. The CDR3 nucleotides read TGCAGCGCCGACACAGGGGTAAAAAGGGCAACTAATGAAAAACTGTTTTTT. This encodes CSADTGVKRATNEKLFF.

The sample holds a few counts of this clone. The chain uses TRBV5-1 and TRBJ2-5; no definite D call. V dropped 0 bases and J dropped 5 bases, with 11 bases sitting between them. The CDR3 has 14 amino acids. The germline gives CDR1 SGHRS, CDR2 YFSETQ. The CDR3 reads CASSLDYGSETQYF. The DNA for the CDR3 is TGCGCCAGCAGCTTGGATTACGGAAGCGAGACCCAGTACTTC.

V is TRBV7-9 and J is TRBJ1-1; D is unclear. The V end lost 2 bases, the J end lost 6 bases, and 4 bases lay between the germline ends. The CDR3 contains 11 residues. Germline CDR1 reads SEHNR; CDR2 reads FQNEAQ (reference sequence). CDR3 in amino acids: CASSLPAEAFF. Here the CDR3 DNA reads TGTGCCAGCAGCTTACCTGCTGAAGCTTTCTTT.

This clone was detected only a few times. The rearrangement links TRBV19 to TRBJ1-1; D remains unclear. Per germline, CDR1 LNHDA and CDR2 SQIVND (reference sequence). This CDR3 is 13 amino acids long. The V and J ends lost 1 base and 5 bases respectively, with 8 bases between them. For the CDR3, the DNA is TGTGCCAGTAGTATAGCTTCTGGTACTGAAGCTTTCTTT. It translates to CASSIASGTEAFF.

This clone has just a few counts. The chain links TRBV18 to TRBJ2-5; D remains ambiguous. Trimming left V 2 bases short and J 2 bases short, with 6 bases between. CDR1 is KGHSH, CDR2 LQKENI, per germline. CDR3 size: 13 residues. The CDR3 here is CASSPRSQETQYF. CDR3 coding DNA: TGTGCCAGCTCACCAAGGAGTCAAGAGACCCAGTACTTC.

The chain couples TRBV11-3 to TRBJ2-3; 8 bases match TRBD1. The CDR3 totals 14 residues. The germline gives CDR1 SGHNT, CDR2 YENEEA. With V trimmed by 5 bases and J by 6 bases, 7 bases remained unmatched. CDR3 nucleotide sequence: TGTGCCAGCAGCCAAAGGACAGGGACGGATACGCAGTATTTT. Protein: CASSQRTGTDTQYF.

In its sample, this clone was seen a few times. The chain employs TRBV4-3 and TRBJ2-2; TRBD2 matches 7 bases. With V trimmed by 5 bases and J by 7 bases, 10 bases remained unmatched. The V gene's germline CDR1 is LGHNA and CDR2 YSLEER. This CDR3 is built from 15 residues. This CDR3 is CASSLGGPWIGELFF. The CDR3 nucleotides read TGCGCCAGCAGCTTGGGAGGGCCATGGATCGGGGAGCTGTTTTTT.

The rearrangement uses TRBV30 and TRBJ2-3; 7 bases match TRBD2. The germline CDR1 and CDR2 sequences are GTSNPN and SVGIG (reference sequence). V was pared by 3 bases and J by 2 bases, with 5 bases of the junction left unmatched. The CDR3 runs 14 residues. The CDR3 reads CAWRSSGYTDTQYF. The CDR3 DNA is TGTGCCTGGAGATCTAGCGGATACACAGATACGCAGTATTTT.

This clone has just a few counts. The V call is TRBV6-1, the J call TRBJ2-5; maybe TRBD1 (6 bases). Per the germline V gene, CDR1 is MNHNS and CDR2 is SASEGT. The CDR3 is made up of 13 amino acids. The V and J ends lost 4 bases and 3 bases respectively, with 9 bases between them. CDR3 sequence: CASSAQGKETQYF. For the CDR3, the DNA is TGTGCCAGCAGTGCACAGGGAAAAGAGACCCAGTACTTC.

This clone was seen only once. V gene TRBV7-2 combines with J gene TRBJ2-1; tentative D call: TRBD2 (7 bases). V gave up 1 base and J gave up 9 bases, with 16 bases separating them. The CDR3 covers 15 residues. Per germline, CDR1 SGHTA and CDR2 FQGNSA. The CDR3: CASSLGGGLSIEQFF. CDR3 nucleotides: TGTGCCAGCAGCTTAGGCGGGGGCCTCAGTATTGAGCAGTTCTTC.

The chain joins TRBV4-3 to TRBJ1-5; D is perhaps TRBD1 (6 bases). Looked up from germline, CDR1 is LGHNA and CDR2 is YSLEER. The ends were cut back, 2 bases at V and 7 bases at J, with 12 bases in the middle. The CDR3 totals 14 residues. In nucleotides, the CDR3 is TGCGCCAGCAGCCAACGGGGGGCTGGGCAGCCCCAGCATTTT. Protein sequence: CASSQRGAGQPQHF.

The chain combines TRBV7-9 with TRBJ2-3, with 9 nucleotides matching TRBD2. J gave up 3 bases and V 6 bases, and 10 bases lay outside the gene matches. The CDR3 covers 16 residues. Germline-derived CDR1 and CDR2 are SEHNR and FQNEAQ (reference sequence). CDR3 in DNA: TGTGCCAGCAGGGTAGCGGGAGCCCCGAGTACAGATACGCAGTATTTT. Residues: CASRVAGAPSTDTQYF.

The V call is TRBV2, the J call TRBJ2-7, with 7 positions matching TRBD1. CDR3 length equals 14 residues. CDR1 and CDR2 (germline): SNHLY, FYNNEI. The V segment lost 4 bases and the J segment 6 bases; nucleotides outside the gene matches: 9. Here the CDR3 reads CASSGQGAIGEQYF. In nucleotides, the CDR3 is TGTGCCAGCAGTGGACAGGGTGCGATAGGCGAGCAGTACTTC.

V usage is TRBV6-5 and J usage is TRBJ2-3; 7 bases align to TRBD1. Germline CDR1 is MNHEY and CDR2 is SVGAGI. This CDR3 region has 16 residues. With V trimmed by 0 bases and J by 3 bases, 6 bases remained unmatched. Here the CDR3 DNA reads TGTGCCAGCAGTTACTCTATGGTACAGGGGACAGATACGCAGTATTTT. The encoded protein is CASSYSMVQGTDTQYF.

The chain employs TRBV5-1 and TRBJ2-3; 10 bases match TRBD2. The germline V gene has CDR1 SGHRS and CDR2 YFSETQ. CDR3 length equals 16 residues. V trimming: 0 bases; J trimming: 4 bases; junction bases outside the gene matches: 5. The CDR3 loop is CASSLAGAGGPDTQYF. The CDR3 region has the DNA TGCGCCAGCAGCTTGGCCGGAGCGGGAGGGCCAGATACGCAGTATTTT.

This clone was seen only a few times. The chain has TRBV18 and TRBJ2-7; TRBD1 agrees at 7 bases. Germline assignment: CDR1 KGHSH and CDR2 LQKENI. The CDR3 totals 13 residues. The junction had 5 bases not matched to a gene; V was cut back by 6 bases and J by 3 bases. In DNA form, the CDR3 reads TGTGCCAGCTCGCCGGACAGGCGCTACGAGCAGTACGTC. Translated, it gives CASSPDRRYEQYV.

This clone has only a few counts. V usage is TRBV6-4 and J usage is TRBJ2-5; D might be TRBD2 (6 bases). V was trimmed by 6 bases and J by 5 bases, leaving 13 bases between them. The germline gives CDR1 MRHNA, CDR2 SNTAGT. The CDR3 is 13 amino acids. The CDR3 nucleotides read TGTGCCAGCAGCCGGGACTTGGGGGAGACCCAGTACTTC. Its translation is CASSRDLGETQYF.

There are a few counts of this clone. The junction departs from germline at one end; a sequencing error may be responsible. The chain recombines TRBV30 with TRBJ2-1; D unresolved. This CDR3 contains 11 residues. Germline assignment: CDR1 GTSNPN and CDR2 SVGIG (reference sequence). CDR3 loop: CAWSEDRLSVF. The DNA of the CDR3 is TGTGCCTGGAGTGAAGATCGGCTATCCGTCTTC.

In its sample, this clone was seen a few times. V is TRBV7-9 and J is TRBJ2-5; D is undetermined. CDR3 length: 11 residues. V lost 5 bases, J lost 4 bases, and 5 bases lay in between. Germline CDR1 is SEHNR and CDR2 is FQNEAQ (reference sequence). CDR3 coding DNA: TGTGCCAGCAGCGCGTCAGAGACCCAGTACTTC. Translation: CASSASETQYF.

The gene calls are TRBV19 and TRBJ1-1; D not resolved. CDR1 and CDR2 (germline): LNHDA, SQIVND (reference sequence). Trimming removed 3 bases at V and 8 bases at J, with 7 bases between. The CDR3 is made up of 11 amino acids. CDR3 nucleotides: TGTGCCAGTAGTATTACGTACGAAGCTTTCTTT. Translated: CASSITYEAFF. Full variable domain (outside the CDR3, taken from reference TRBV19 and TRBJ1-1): DGGITQSPKYLFRKEGQNVTLSCEQNLNHDAMYWYRQDPGQGLRLIYYSQIVNDFQKGDIAEGYSVSREKKESFPLTVTSAQKNPTAFYLCASSITYEAFFGQGTRLTVV.

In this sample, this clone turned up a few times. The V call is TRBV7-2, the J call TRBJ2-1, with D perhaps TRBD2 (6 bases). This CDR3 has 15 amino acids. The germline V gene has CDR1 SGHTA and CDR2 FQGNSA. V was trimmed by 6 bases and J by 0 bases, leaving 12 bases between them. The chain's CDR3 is CASRGLVGSYNEQFF. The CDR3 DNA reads TGTGCCAGCAGGGGACTGGTTGGCTCCTACAATGAGCAGTTCTTC.

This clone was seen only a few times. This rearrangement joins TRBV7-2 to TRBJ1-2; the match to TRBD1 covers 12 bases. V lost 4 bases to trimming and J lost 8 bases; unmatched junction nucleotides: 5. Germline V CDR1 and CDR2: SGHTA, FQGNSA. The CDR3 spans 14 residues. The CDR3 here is CASSSGTGGMGYTF. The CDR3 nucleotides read TGTGCCAGCAGCTCTGGGACAGGGGGCATGGGCTACACCTTC.

CDR3 residues: CASSPYDSNQPQHF. CDR3 nucleotides: TGTGCCAGCAGTCCCTACGACAGCAATCAGCCCCAGCATTTT. The rearrangement uses TRBV6-6 and TRBJ1-5; D ambiguous. Looked up from germline, CDR1 is MNHNY and CDR2 is SVGAGI (reference sequence). V lost 5 bases and J 1 base, leaving 9 bases between the germline ends. The CDR3 loop spans 14 amino acids.

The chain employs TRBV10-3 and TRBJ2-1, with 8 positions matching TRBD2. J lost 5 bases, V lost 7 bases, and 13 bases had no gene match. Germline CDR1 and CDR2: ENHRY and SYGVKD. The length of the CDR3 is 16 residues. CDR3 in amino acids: CAINTGTSSGHNEQFF. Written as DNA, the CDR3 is TGTGCCATCAACACAGGGACTTCTAGCGGGCACAATGAGCAGTTCTTC.